This T cell receptor (beta chain) is from a study of early T cells in non-severe SARS-CoV-2 infection. Study-level background: Sequencing used unsorted whole-blood bulk RNA, so chains lack pairing.

In its sample, this clonotype was seen many times. One entry per CDR3 protein results from TCRdb running MiXCR on the 5' RACE reads. The sample includes more than 70,000 distinct CDR3 sequences, about 12% seen only once; the top ten take less than 8.5%. The CDR3 extends over 13 amino acids. The germline V and J ends were trimmed by 4 bases and 10 bases, with 11 bases remaining between them. Germline-derived CDR1 and CDR2 are LGHNA and YSLEER. The sequence was collected from an adult who was a healthcare worker with PCR-confirmed SARS-CoV-2 infection or an uninfected control (not recorded which). J is TRBJ2-6 and V is TRBV4-3; the D is unclear. The sequenced sample consisted of whole blood. In DNA, the CDR3 is TGCGCCAGCAGCCGCAACACCTTAAACGTCCTGACTTTC. Amino acid sequence: CASSRNTLNVLTF.